These 10 T cell receptor beta chains were all obtained from the same sample, sequenced in a study of response to subunit inactivated influenza vaccine. TCRdb re-derived calls from the RT-PCR reads in MiXCR, one entry per CDR3 protein. The table lists about 650,000 distinct CDR3 sequences, approximately 14% of them singletons. The sample was PBMCs from blood, taken 12 days after vaccination. The receptors come from a man aged 50-59 years who received an inactivated influenza vaccine.

The chain combines TRBV4-3 with TRBJ2-3; the D is unclear. The CDR3 spans 16 residues. V lost 0 bases to trimming and J lost 4 bases, with 14 bases between them. Germline-derived CDR1 and CDR2 are LGHNA and YSLEER. This CDR3 reads CASSQDRAQGPDTQYF. CDR3 bases: TGCGCCAGCAGCCAAGATCGAGCCCAAGGGCCAGATACGCAGTATTTT.

In its sample, this clonotype was seen a few times. This chain links TRBV10-1 with TRBJ2-2, with a tentative D call TRBD2 (6 bases). Trimming left V 4 bases short and J 5 bases short, with 14 bases between. CDR1 is WNHNN and CDR2 is SYGVQD in the germline V gene (reference sequence). The CDR3 is 15 residues long. CDR3 loop: CASSGSGLGTGELFF. The CDR3 DNA reads as TGCGCCAGCAGTGGTAGCGGCTTGGGGACCGGGGAGCTGTTTTTT.

The chain combines TRBV6-2 or TRBV6-3 with TRBJ1-2, with 7 bases that match TRBD1. Germline trimming cut 6 bases from V and 8 bases from J; bases unmatched to any gene: 6. The CDR3 is 12 residues long. The germline CDR1 and CDR2 sequences are MNHEY and SVGEGT. The CDR3 is CASRTGPDGYTF. CDR3 bases: TGTGCCAGCAGGACAGGGCCAGACGGCTACACCTTC.

This clonotype occurred a few times. The chain is built from TRBV20-1 and TRBJ2-3, with TRBD2 identical over 11 bases. V trimming: 0 bases; J trimming: 5 bases; junction bases outside the gene matches: 10. Germline V gene data show CDR1 as DFQATT and CDR2 as SNEGSKA (reference sequence). The CDR3 extends over 17 amino acids. CDR3: CSARDVRLAGGRDTQYF. CDR3 sequence (DNA): TGCAGTGCTAGAGACGTTCGGCTAGCGGGGGGCCGAGATACGCAGTATTTT.

The CDR3 sequence is CASSYARGWNGEQYF. The CDR3 DNA reads as TGTGCCAGCAGCTACGCCAGGGGTTGGAATGGCGAGCAGTACTTC. The chain has TRBV7-2 and TRBJ2-7, with D perhaps matching TRBD1 (6 bases). The germline CDR1 and CDR2 sequences are SGHTA and FQGNSA. V shed 4 bases and J shed 6 bases, with 19 bases lying between them. The CDR3 consists of 15 residues.

The J gene is TRBJ1-1, the V gene TRBV5-4, with D possibly matching TRBD1 (6 bases). Germline loops: CDR1 SGHNT, CDR2 YYREEE (reference sequence). Trimming removed 3 bases at V and 2 bases at J, with 14 bases between. The CDR3 totals 15 residues. This chain's CDR3 is CASSSRQVGNTEAFF. For the CDR3, the DNA is TGTGCCAGCAGCTCCCGACAGGTCGGTAACACTGAAGCTTTCTTT.

This clonotype has more than one count but fewer than ten. The J gene is TRBJ2-1, the V gene TRBV27; 8 bases line up with TRBD2. V trimming: 5 bases; J trimming: 9 bases; junction bases outside the gene matches: 6. This CDR3 is built from 13 residues. Germline V gene lookup returns CDR1 MNHEY and CDR2 SMNVEV (reference sequence). CDR3 DNA sequence: TGTGCCAGCAGTCTCCTAGCGGGCCCTGAGCAGTTCTTC. It specifies CASSLLAGPEQFF.

The chain employs TRBV27 and TRBJ2-3; TRBD1 matches 7 bases. The CDR3 consists of 19 residues. Germline V gene lookup returns CDR1 MNHEY and CDR2 SMNVEV (reference sequence). Unmatched junction bases numbered 25, after V lost 6 bases and J lost 7 bases. The CDR3 DNA follows: TGTGCCAGCAGGCTAAGGGACAGCACACGGAGTAGTTTTGGGCATACGCAGTATTTT. It encodes CASRLRDSTRSSFGHTQYF.

This clonotype was observed a few times. The chain uses TRBV4-2 and TRBJ1-2; no firm D call. The V end lost 1 base, the J end lost 4 bases, and 13 bases lay between the germline ends. Germline V CDR1 and CDR2: LGHNA, YNFKEQ. This CDR3 comprises 15 residues. The CDR3 loop reads CASSQGRTGSYGYTF. CDR3 in DNA: TGTGCCAGCAGCCAAGGGAGGACGGGATCCTATGGCTACACCTTC.

This clonotype was seen at least ten times. DNA for the CDR3: TGCGCCAGCAGCCTGACTAGCGGGAGCCACGAGCAGTACTTC. Residues: CASSLTSGSHEQYF. The rearrangement joins TRBV5-1 to TRBJ2-7, with TRBD2 matching 12 bases. Germline V gene lookup returns CDR1 SGHRS and CDR2 YFSETQ. This CDR3 is 14 amino acids long. V shed 4 bases, J shed 5 bases, and the junction held 4 bases outside the gene matches.